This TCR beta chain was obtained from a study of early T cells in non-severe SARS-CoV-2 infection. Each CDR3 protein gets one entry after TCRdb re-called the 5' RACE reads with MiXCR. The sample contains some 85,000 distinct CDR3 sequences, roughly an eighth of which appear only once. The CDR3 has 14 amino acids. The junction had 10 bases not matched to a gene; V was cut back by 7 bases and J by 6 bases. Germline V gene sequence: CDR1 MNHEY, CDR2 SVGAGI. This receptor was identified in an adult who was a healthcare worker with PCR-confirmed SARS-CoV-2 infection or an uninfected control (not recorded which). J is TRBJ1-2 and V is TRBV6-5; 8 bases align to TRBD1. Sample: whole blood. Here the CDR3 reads CASTNRGIWNGYTF. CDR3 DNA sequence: TGTGCCAGCACCAACAGGGGGATCTGGAATGGCTACACCTTC.